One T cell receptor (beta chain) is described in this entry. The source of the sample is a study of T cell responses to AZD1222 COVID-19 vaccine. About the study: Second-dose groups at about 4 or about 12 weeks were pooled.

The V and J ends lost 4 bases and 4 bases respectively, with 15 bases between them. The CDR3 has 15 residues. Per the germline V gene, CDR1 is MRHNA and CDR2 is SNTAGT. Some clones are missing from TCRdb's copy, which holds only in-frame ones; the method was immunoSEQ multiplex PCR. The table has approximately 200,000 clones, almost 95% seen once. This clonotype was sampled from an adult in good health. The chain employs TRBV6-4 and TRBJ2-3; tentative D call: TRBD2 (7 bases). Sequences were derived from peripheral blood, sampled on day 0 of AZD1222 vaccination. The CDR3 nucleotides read TGTGCCAGCAGTGCAACCGGGGGGCCCCCAGATACGCAGTATTTT. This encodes CASSATGGPPDTQYF.